Given below is one TCR beta chain in context. CDR3 length: 14 amino acids. CDR1 is KGHSH, CDR2 LQKENI, per germline. The germline V and J ends were trimmed by 3 bases and 0 bases, with 6 bases remaining between them. This entry is derived from a study of shared clonotypes between healthy human individuals. Deep-level settings were used for running the assay. Sequencing used immunoSEQ multiplex PCR; TCRdb keeps in-frame clones, though not all of them. The table includes about 1.4 million clones, over 95% detected once. Material: naive CD4+ T cells sorted from blood. The subset is: CD45RA+ positively selected. The clonotype was recovered from a man between 25 and 39 years old in good health. The V call is TRBV18, the J call TRBJ1-5; D is unclear. DNA for the CDR3: TGTGCCAGCTCACCTTCTTATAGCAATCAGCCCCAGCATTTT. Protein: CASSPSYSNQPQHF.